The sequence of this TCR beta chain was determined in a study of blood T cell repertoires in COVID-19. Study at large: The United States, Italy and Spain supplied acute and convalescent COVID-19 samples. T cells, B-cell-depleted T cells, or PBMCs provided the cDNA or gDNA that served as material.

Germline CDR1 MGHRA, CDR2 YSYEKL. The CDR3 consists of 19 residues. With V trimmed by 4 bases and J by 1 base, 13 bases remained unmatched. Enrollment of patients from Seattle took place during active infection, with longitudinal follow-up. Authors' processing steps: By means of reference gene primer amplification, nucleated cell counts were estimated. TCRdb keeps only in-frame clones here, not all; method: immunoSEQ multiplex PCR. For V, J and clone size, that table is used; D and trimming come from the DNA. Altogether roughly 190,000 clones are present, roughly nine tenths being singletons, with the ten largest covering about 10%.

The clonotype comes from an older woman with COVID-19, enrolled during active disease. J is TRBJ1-6 and V is TRBV4-1; 7 nucleotides align to TRBD1. The specimen sequenced was peripheral blood. The CDR3 loop reads CASSPEDRTISSYNSPLHF. The CDR3 DNA reads as TGCGCCAGCAGCCCAGAGGACAGGACTATCTCTTCCTATAATTCACCCCTCCACTTT.